Sequencing of this T cell receptor (beta chain) was carried out in a study of blood T cell repertoires in COVID-19. For the study at large: There were acute and convalescent COVID-19 samples, and they came from the United States, Italy and Spain.

Germline lookup yields CDR1 SGHTA and CDR2 FQGNSA. Trimming pared 1 base from V and 6 bases from J, leaving 12 bases between. This CDR3 has 14 residues. The study recruited people aged about 18 to 90 years across around 24 US areas. Among Cohort 3 donors, those recovered had two negative PCRs, clearance, or symptom resolution. Some clones are missing from TCRdb's copy, which holds only in-frame ones; the method was immunoSEQ multiplex PCR. The sample shows approximately 440,000 clones, less than 95% of them seen only once. Sample: PBMCs or T cells enriched from blood (not recorded which). The genes are TRBV7-2 and TRBJ1-2; no clear D. The clonotype was recovered from a man aged 18 to 35 who had recovered from COVID-19. Written as DNA, the CDR3 is TGTGCCAGCAGCTTAGTTGCGACTTCGAATGGCTACACCTTC. It translates to CASSLVATSNGYTF.